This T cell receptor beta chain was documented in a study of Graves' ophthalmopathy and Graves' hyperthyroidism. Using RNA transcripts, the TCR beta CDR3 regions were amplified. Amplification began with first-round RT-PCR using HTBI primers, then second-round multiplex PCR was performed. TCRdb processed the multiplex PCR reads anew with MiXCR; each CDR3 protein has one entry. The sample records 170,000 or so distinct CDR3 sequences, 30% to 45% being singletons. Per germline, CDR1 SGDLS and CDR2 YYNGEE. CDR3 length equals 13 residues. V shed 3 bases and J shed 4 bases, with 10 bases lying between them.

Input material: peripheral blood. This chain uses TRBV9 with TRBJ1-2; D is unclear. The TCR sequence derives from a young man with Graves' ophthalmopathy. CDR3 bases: TGTGCCAGCAGCGCCTTCAGCAGCTATGGCTACACCTTC. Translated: CASSAFSSYGYTF.